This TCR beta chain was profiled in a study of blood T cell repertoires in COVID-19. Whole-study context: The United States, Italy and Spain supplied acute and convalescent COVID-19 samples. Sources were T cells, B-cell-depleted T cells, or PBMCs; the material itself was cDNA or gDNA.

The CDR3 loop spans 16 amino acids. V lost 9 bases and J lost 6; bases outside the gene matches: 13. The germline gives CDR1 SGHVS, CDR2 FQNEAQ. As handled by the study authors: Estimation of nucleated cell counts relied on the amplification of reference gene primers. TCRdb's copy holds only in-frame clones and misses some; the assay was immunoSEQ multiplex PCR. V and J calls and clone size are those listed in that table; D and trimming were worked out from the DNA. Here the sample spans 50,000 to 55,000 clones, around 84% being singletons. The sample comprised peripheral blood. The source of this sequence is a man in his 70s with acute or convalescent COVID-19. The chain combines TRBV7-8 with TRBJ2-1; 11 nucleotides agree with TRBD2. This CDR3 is CASISGGAYRSNEQFF. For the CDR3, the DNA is TGTGCCAGTATTAGCGGGGGGGCTTATCGGAGCAATGAGCAGTTCTTC.